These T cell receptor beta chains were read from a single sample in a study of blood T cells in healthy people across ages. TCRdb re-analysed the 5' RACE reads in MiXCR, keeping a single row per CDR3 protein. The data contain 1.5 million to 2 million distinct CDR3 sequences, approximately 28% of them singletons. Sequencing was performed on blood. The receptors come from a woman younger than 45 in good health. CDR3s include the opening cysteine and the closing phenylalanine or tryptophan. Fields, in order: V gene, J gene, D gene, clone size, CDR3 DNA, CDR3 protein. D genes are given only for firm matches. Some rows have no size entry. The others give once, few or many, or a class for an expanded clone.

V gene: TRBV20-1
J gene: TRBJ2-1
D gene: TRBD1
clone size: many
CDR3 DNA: TGCAGTGTTGCAACAGGGGTACCCTACAATGAGCAGTTCTTC
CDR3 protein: CSVATGVPYNEQFF

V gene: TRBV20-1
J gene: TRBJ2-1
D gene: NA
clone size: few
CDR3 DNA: TGCAGTGCTAGAGTGACTAGGGGGGATGAGCAGTTCTTC
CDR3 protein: CSARVTRGDEQFF

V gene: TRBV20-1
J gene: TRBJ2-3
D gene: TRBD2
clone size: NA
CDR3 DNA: TGCAGTGCTGCCCGGACTAGCGGGGGAATAGATACGCAGTATTTT
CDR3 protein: CSAARTSGGIDTQYF

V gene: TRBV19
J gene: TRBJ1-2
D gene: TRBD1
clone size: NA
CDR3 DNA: TGTGCCAGTAGTATAGGGACAGGGAGTTCCTATGGCTACACCTTC
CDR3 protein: CASSIGTGSSYGYTF

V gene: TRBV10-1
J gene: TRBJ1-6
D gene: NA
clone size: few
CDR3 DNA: TGCGCCAGGCGGCAGGGGCATCAGTCACCCCTCCACTTT
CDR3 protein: CARRQGHQSPLHF

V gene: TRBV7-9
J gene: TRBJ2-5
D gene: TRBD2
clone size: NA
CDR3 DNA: TGTGCCAGCAGCTATGGTGGGGGGGAAAGAGGAGAGACCCAGTACTTC
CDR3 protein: CASSYGGGERGETQYF

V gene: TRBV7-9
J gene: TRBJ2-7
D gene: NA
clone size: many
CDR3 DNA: TGTGCCAGCAGCTTGGGGACTGCCTTCTACGAGCAGTACTTC
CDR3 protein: CASSLGTAFYEQYF

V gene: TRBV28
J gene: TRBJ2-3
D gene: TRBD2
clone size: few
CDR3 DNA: TGTGCCAGCAGTCCCTGGGCTAGCGGGCTCCGCACAGATACGCAGTATTTT
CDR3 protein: CASSPWASGLRTDTQYF

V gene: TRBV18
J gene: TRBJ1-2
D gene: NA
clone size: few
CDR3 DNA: TGTGCCAGCTCACAGGCCCGGGAGAACTATGGCTACACCTTC
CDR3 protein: CASSQARENYGYTF

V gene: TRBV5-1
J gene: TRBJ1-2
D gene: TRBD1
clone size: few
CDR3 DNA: TGCGCCAGCAGCTTCCGGACAGGGGAGGAGGGCTATGGCTACACCTTC
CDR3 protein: CASSFRTGEEGYGYTF

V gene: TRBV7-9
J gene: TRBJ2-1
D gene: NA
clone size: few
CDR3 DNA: TGTGCCAGCAGCTTAAGGGGCGCGGCACTGGATTACAATGAGCAGTTCTTC
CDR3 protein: CASSLRGAALDYNEQFF

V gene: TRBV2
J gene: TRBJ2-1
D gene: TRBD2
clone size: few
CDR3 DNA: TGTGCCAGCAGCGGGCAGGGAGGGGTGAATGAGCAGTTCTTC
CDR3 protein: CASSGQGGVNEQFF

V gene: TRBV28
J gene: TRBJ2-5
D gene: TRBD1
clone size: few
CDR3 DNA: TGTGCCAGCAGTTTCCCCGGGACAGGGAATGAGCAGTACTTC
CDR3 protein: CASSFPGTGNEQYF

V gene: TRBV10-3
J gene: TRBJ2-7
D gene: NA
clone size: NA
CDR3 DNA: TGTGCCGTCAGTGAGGAGGGCAATGAGCAGTACTTC
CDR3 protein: CAVSEEGNEQYF